This entry describes one T cell receptor (beta chain). Antigen unknown. This specimen comes from a study of shared clonotypes between healthy human individuals. Broader study findings: Exclusively blood specimens were collected; tissue repertoires likely differ.

Here immunoSEQ multiplex PCR was the method, and the copy in TCRdb shows in-frame clones only, minus some. The sample gives roughly 450,000 clones, 79% of which show up once; 10% to 15% is in the top ten. Donors were healthy HIV-negative adults without recent acute infections or vaccinations. Genomic DNA for unsorted samples was obtained from about 90 million PBMCs. The V and J ends lost 2 bases and 1 base, in that order; junction bases with no gene match: 7. The germline gives CDR1 MGHDK, CDR2 SYGVNS. The CDR3 is made up of 16 amino acids. The sequence came from a woman aged 40 to 50 in good health. Some clones in this sample may be carry-over from other donors' samples. The V gene is TRBV25-1, the J gene TRBJ1-1; 7 positions agree with TRBD1. Sequencing was carried out using PBMCs. The CDR3 sequence: CASSERVGQPNTEAFF. The CDR3 nucleotides are TGTGCCAGCAGTGAAAGGGTGGGACAGCCGAACACTGAAGCTTTCTTT. The full variable domain, in which reference TRBV25-1 and TRBJ1-1 provide the parts outside the CDR3, is EADIYQTPRYLVIGTGKKITLECSQTMGHDKMYWYQQDPGMELHLIHYSYGVNSTEKGDLSSESTVSRIRTEHFPLTLESARPSHTSQYLCASSERVGQPNTEAFFGQGTRLTVV.